This T cell receptor (beta chain) came from a study of T cells in Graves' hyperthyroidism and ophthalmopathy. RNA transcripts served as the template for amplifying TCR beta CDR3 regions. Carried out on the TCR CDR3, a first-round RT-PCR used the HTBI primer set. TCRdb re-called the multiplex PCR reads with MiXCR, one entry per CDR3 protein. The sample contains approximately 420,000 distinct CDR3 sequences, 12% to 15% of which appear only once. This clonotype was counted at least ten times. The specimen sequenced was blood. The receptor comes from a woman aged 18-29 years with Graves' hyperthyroidism.

CDR3 amino acids: CATSRDWASGKGAYNEQFF. The DNA for the CDR3 is TGTGCCACCAGCAGAGATTGGGCTAGCGGGAAAGGGGCCTACAATGAGCAGTTCTTC. This chain joins TRBV15 and TRBJ2-1; 9 positions match TRBD2. CDR1 is LNHNV and CDR2 is YYDKDF in the germline V gene (reference sequence). Trimming at V came to 0 bases and at J to 2 bases, leaving 11 bases not matched to a gene. The CDR3 loop spans 19 amino acids. The whole variable domain, filled in from reference TRBV15 and TRBJ2-1, reads DAMVIQNPRYQVTQFGKPVTLSCSQTLNHNVMYWYQQKSSQAPKLLFHYYDKDFNNEADTPDNFQSRRPNTSFCFLDIRSPGLGDTAMYLCATSRDWASGKGAYNEQFFGPGTRLTVL.